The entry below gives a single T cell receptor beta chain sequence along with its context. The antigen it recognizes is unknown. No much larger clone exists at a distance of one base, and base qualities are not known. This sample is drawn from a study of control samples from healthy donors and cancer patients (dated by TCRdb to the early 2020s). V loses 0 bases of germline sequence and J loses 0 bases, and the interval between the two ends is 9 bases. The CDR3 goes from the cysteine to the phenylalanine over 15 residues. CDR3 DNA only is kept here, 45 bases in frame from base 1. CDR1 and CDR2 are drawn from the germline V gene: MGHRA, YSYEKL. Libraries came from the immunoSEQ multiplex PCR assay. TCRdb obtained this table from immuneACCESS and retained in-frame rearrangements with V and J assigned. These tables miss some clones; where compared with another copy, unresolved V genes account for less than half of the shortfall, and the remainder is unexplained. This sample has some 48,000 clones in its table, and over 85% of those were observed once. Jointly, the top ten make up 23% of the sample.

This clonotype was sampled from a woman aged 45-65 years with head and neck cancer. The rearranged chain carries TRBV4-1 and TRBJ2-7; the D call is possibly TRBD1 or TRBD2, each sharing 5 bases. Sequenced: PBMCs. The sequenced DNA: TGCGCCAGCAGCCAAGAACGGGGCGTCTCCTACGAGCAGTACTTC. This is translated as CASSQERGVSYEQYF.